The 18 T cell receptor beta chains below come from one sample, sequenced in a study of response to subunit inactivated influenza vaccine. MiXCR, run by TCRdb on the RT-PCR reads, gives a single entry per CDR3 protein. The sample has about 620,000 distinct CDR3 sequences, around 11% seen once. This sample was also put to use in a study of T cells expressing NK-cell markers. From that paper: Generation of TCR beta cDNA was performed by 5'RACE template switching incorporating UMIs.

Sequenced here: PBMCs from blood, sampled on the day of vaccination. The receptors here all came from a man aged 50-60 years who received an inactivated influenza vaccine.

This rearrangement joins TRBV4-2 to TRBJ2-2; D perhaps matches TRBD2 (5 bases). Germline V gene data show CDR1 as LGHNA and CDR2 as YNFKEQ. The germline V and J ends were trimmed by 0 bases and 7 bases, with 6 bases remaining between them. This CDR3 is built from 13 residues. CDR3 residues: CASSQELGGELFF. CDR3 coding DNA: TGTGCCAGCAGCCAAGAACTAGGCGGGGAGCTGTTTTTT.

There are a few counts of this clonotype. The chain recombines TRBV7-9 with TRBJ2-5; 10 bases match TRBD2. The CDR3 covers 15 residues. From germline, CDR1 is SEHNR and CDR2 FQNEAQ (reference sequence). Trimming at V came to 5 bases and at J to 4 bases, leaving 7 bases not matched to a gene. As DNA, the CDR3 is TGTGCCAGCAGCGCCAGCGGGGGGGCCGGAGAGACCCAGTACTTC. The encoded protein is CASSASGGAGETQYF.

Only a few counts were recorded for this clonotype. V and J are TRBV18 and TRBJ2-7; no clear D gene. Germline V gene sequence: CDR1 KGHSH, CDR2 LQKENI. V was pared by 3 bases and J by 3 bases, with 9 bases between. The CDR3 length is 13 residues. The CDR3 nucleotides are TGTGCCAGCTCACCTTCCTTTTTCTACGAGCAGTACTTC. The encoded protein is CASSPSFFYEQYF.

This clonotype was seen a few times. The chain combines TRBV7-6 with TRBJ2-1; 10 positions match TRBD1. After removal of 11 bases from V and 8 bases from J, the junction contained 3 bases not matched to a gene. The CDR3 is made up of 11 amino acids. Per the germline V gene, CDR1 is SGHVS and CDR2 is FNYEAQ. The CDR3 loop reads CAGGTGDEQFF. The CDR3 region has the DNA TGTGCCGGAGGGACAGGGGATGAGCAGTTCTTC.

The chain carries TRBV20-1 and TRBJ2-1; D unclear. Germline V CDR1 and CDR2: DFQATT, SNEGSKA (reference sequence). V lost 4 bases and J lost 5, with 3 bases in between. The CDR3 is made up of 10 amino acids. CDR3 nucleotide sequence: TGCAGTGCTATTCACAATGAGCAGTTCTTC. Encoded protein: CSAIHNEQFF.

DNA of the CDR3: TGCAGCGCGAAAAGGGCGGGACTCTTGACTGAAGCTTTCTTT. Amino acids: CSAKRAGLLTEAFF. The chain links TRBV29-1 to TRBJ1-1; possibly TRBD1 for D (5 bases). This CDR3 contains 14 residues. Germline CDR1 reads SQVTM; CDR2 reads ANQGSEA. V lost 7 bases to trimming and J lost 5 bases, with 20 bases between them. Looking up the rest from reference TRBV29-1 and TRBJ1-1 gives the full variable domain: SAVISQKPSRDICQRGTSLTIQCQVDSQVTMMFWYRQQPGQSLTLIATANQGSEATYESGFVIDKFPISRPNLTFSTLTVSNMSPEDSSIYLCSAKRAGLLTEAFFGQGTRLTVV.

The table lists this clonotype with a few counts. The V call is TRBV6-5, the J call TRBJ1-2; a weak D match, TRBD1 (5 bases). Trimming took off 2 bases at V and 8 bases at J, with 12 bases between the two ends. Germline V gene data show CDR1 as MNHEY and CDR2 as SVGAGI. The CDR3 consists of 13 residues. The CDR3 sequence is CASSYGTRTGYTF. CDR3 sequence (DNA): TGTGCCAGCAGTTACGGGACCCGAACGGGCTACACCTTC.

Only a few counts were recorded for this clonotype. This CDR3 reads CASSEGLRGVVNEQFF. The CDR3 bases are TGTGCCAGCAGTGAAGGGTTACGGGGGGTTGTCAATGAGCAGTTCTTC. The rearrangement uses TRBV2 and TRBJ2-1; TRBD2 matches at 7 bases. CDR1 and CDR2 (germline): SNHLY, FYNNEI. There are 16 residues in the CDR3. The J segment lost 6 bases and the V segment lost 1 base, leaving 9 bases of the junction unmatched.

J is TRBJ2-1 and V is TRBV7-2, with D perhaps being TRBD1 or TRBD2 (5 bases each). CDR3 length: 15 amino acids. The germline V gene encodes CDR1 SGHTA and CDR2 FQGNSA. V was trimmed by 4 bases and J by 4 bases, leaving 14 bases between them. CDR3 nucleotide sequence: TGTGCCAGCAGCTCGACCGGGACCGATTACAATGAGCAGTTCTTC. This sequence encodes CASSSTGTDYNEQFF.

This clonotype was seen only a few times. This chain joins TRBV20-1 and TRBJ1-4; 8 positions agree with TRBD1. From germline, CDR1 is DFQATT and CDR2 SNEGSKA (reference sequence). This CDR3 has 17 residues. The junction had 10 bases not matched to a gene; V was cut back by 0 bases and J by 4 bases. CDR3 nucleotides: TGCAGTGCTAGAGATCTCGGCAGGGGGCTTGATAATGAAAAACTGTTTTTT. It encodes CSARDLGRGLDNEKLFF.

This clonotype was counted only a few times. The chain employs TRBV20-1 and TRBJ2-7, with TRBD1 matching 8 bases. The V and J ends lost 1 base and 5 bases, in that order; junction bases with no gene match: 7. Germline CDR1 DFQATT, CDR2 SNEGSKA (reference sequence). The length of the CDR3 is 14 residues. CDR3 bases: TGCAGTGCTAGAGTAGGACAGGGTATCGACGAGCAGTACTTC. It encodes CSARVGQGIDEQYF.

This clonotype turned up a few times. The chain combines TRBV6-5 with TRBJ2-7; either TRBD1 or TRBD2 may supply D (6 bases each). V gave up 0 bases and J gave up 4 bases, with 22 bases separating them. CDR3 size: 18 residues. Germline lookup yields CDR1 MNHEY and CDR2 SVGAGI. The CDR3 DNA follows: TGTGCCAGCAGTTACTCCCCTCCCTTGGGGGCGGGGAATTACGAGCAGTACTTC. This gives the protein CASSYSPPLGAGNYEQYF.

This sequence joins TRBV4-1 and TRBJ1-3; D ambiguous. This CDR3 is built from 15 residues. V was trimmed by 4 bases and J by 2 bases, leaving 12 bases between them. Germline CDR1 is MGHRA and CDR2 is YSYEKL. CDR3 protein: CASSRTRLTGNTIYF. CDR3 in DNA: TGCGCCAGCAGCCGGACCCGGTTGACTGGAAACACCATATATTTT.

V and J are TRBV9 and TRBJ2-1; D could derive from TRBD1 or TRBD2 (5 bases each). The V and J ends lost 0 bases and 6 bases respectively, with 10 bases between them. This CDR3 is built from 14 residues. Germline CDR1 and CDR2: SGDLS and YYNGEE. The CDR3: CASSVGDQFNEQFF. The CDR3 DNA follows: TGTGCCAGCAGCGTAGGGGACCAGTTCAATGAGCAGTTCTTC.

The chain carries TRBV7-9 and TRBJ2-1; no clear D gene. Trimming left V 1 base short and J 8 bases short, with 12 bases between. The CDR3 is 14 residues long. Looked up from germline, CDR1 is SEHNR and CDR2 is FQNEAQ (reference sequence). The CDR3 DNA reads as TGTGCCAGCAGCTTAGTGGCAGGAAGGGATGAGCAGTTCTTC. Protein sequence: CASSLVAGRDEQFF.

This rearrangement joins TRBV9 to TRBJ2-3; D may be TRBD2 (7 bases). Trimming removed 4 bases at V and 4 bases at J, with 19 bases between. Germline V lookup: CDR1 SGDLS, CDR2 YYNGEE. This CDR3 spans 16 amino acids. This CDR3 reads CASSLRGGTPPDTQYF. DNA of the CDR3: TGTGCCAGCAGCTTAAGGGGGGGCACACCGCCAGATACGCAGTATTTT.

This clonotype showed up many times. This chain connects TRBV10-3 to TRBJ2-1, with TRBD1 as a possible D gene (6 bases). Trimming pared 2 bases from V and 5 bases from J, leaving 13 bases between. CDR1 and CDR2 (germline): ENHRY, SYGVKD. The CDR3 contains 15 residues. CDR3 DNA sequence: TGTGCCATCAGTGAGGTTTCAGGGGTGAACAATGAGCAGTTCTTC. Its translation: CAISEVSGVNNEQFF.

The table lists this clonotype with many counts. The chain recombines TRBV2 with TRBJ2-3; D uncertain. The CDR3 is 17 residues long. Trimming pared 6 bases from V and 3 bases from J, leaving 22 bases between. The germline CDR1 and CDR2 sequences are SNHLY and FYNNEI. CDR3 in DNA: TGTGCCAGCAGGATCCGAATCCCAGGAGAGAGTACAGATACGCAGTATTTT. Translating it yields CASRIRIPGESTDTQYF.